This T cell receptor beta chain was sequenced in a study of Graves' ophthalmopathy and Graves' hyperthyroidism. Amplification of TCR beta CDR3 regions used RNA transcripts. HTBI primers primed a first-round RT-PCR, and a second-round multiplex PCR followed. In TCRdb, the multiplex PCR reads were re-called with MiXCR into one record per CDR3 protein. The sample includes 500,000 to 800,000 distinct CDR3 sequences, about 40% of them seen just once. The germline V gene has CDR1 LNHDA and CDR2 SQIVND (reference sequence). The CDR3 extends over 12 amino acids. Trimming pared 6 bases from V and 4 bases from J, leaving 9 bases between.

The clonotype comes from an adult man with Graves' ophthalmopathy. The V and J genes are TRBV19 and TRBJ1-2; D is undetermined. The sequenced material came from peripheral blood. The CDR3 loop is CASRDGSYGYTF. The CDR3 DNA reads as TGTGCCAGTAGAGACGGATCCTATGGCTACACCTTC.